Presented here are 4 T cell receptor beta chains from one specimen sequenced in a study of T cells in Graves' hyperthyroidism and ophthalmopathy. There were TCR beta CDR3 regions amplified from RNA transcripts. Using the HTBI primer set, a first-round RT-PCR was run on the TCR CDR3. TCRdb reprocessed the multiplex PCR reads via MiXCR and lists one record per CDR3 protein. This sample has a few hundred thousand distinct CDR3 sequences, with roughly 15% found just once. The sequenced sample consisted of blood. These TCRs come from a woman between 25 and 40 years old with Graves' ophthalmopathy.

This clonotype was detected many times. The V call is TRBV27, the J call TRBJ1-1; a weak D match, TRBD1 (5 bases). This CDR3 is built from 14 residues. Germline-derived CDR1 and CDR2 are MNHEY and SMNVEV (reference sequence). The V end was cut by 7 bases, the J end by 6 bases, with 18 bases between. As DNA, the CDR3 is TGTGCCAGCAACCGGTACGGCAGGGAGGCTGAAGCTTTCTTT. It codes for CASNRYGREAEAFF.

In its sample, this clonotype was seen a few times. The V and J genes are TRBV20-1 and TRBJ2-2, with D tentatively TRBD1 or TRBD2 (6 bases each). The germline V gene encodes CDR1 DFQATT and CDR2 SNEGSKA (reference sequence). This CDR3 contains 14 residues. V lost 0 bases to trimming and J lost 6 bases, with 11 bases between them. CDR3 protein: CSAREAGDSGELFF. The CDR3 region has the DNA TGCAGTGCTAGAGAGGCAGGGGACTCCGGGGAGCTGTTTTTT.

This clonotype was seen ten or more times. The chain is built from TRBV12-3 or TRBV12-4 and TRBJ2-7; 7 bases match TRBD2. V was clipped by 3 bases and J by 3 bases; unmatched bases: 5. The CDR3 sequence is 14 residues long. The CDR3 nucleotides are TGTGCCAGCAGTTTGGAAGCGGGAAACTACGAGCAGTACTTC. Encoded protein: CASSLEAGNYEQYF.

This clonotype was counted between two and nine times. This chain joins TRBV12-3 or TRBV12-4 and TRBJ2-1; D possibly matches TRBD1 or TRBD2 (6 bases each). Trimming cost V 6 bases and J 6 bases, with 15 bases left between them. This CDR3 is built from 14 residues. Here the CDR3 DNA reads TGTGCCAGCAGGTGGGGGGCCAAGTTCAATGAGCAGTTCTTC. Translation: CASRWGAKFNEQFF.